The 10 T cell receptor beta chains listed next were all sequenced from one sample in a study of tumor-infiltrating lymphocytes in primary liver carcinoma. Both RNA and DNA were isolated together from about 19-30 mg of bulk tissue that had not been sorted. TCR beta cDNA was made from 500 ng total RNA with a constant-region primer. Investigators got TCR beta libraries out of three nested multiplex PCR rounds, done with slightly modified ARM-PCR. TRBV1-TRBV30 forward primers paired with a C-beta reverse primer were used in the first two PCR rounds, which ran approximately 11 cycles each. One entry per CDR3 protein results from TCRdb running MiXCR on the multiplex PCR reads. Here the sample spans 65,000 to 90,000 distinct CDR3 sequences, over 60% being singletons. Sequencing was carried out using liver tumor tissue from sampling region 1. As for subset: tumor region T1, superior pole. The receptor set was obtained from a man in his forties with primary liver carcinoma and hepatitis B virus infection.

This clonotype has ten or more counts. V is TRBV25-1 and J is TRBJ2-1, with D perhaps being TRBD1 or TRBD2 (5 bases each). Germline CDR1 reads MGHDK; CDR2 reads SYGVNS. CDR3 length: 16 residues. Between the trimmed V and J ends, which lost 3 bases and 8 bases, there was a span of 20 bases. The CDR3 here is CASSDQSGSGTDEQFF. The CDR3 nucleotides read TGTGCCAGCAGTGATCAGTCAGGGTCGGGGACGGATGAGCAGTTCTTC.

This clonotype was recorded many times. This chain joins TRBV24-1 and TRBJ2-1; 13 bases are a match to TRBD2. Losses at the gene ends were 4 bases for V and 14 bases for J; bases not matched to a gene: 16. The CDR3 is 17 residues long. Germline V gene sequence: CDR1 KGHDR, CDR2 SFDVKD. The CDR3 reads CATSDHSGTSGTNKEFF. As DNA, the CDR3 is TGTGCCACCAGTGACCACTCCGGGACTAGCGGGACCAACAAGGAGTTCTTC.

In regard to this clonotype: Relative to the germline gene, one junction end is altered; a read error may explain this. The rearrangement joins TRBV19 to TRBJ2-5; no firm D call. Per germline, CDR1 LNHDA and CDR2 SQIVND (reference sequence). The CDR3 is 15 residues long. The CDR3 DNA follows: TGTGCCAGCAGTAGTGGAGACTCCTACCAAGAGACTCAGTACTTC. Residues: CASSSGDSYQETQYF.

This clonotype was seen a single time. The junction does not match germline at one end; this may be a read error. This chain uses TRBV4-2 with TRBJ1-6, with 7 bases fitting TRBD1. CDR3 length: 15 amino acids. Germline V gene data show CDR1 as LGHNA and CDR2 as YNFKEQ. In DNA form, the CDR3 reads TGTGCCAGCAGCCGAGCGGGACAGATTAATTCATCCCTCCACTTT. Protein product: CASSRAGQINSSLHF.

A note on this clonotype: A junction end diverges from the germline sequence, so it may reflect a read error. The chain links TRBV6-5 to TRBJ2-3; tentatively, D is TRBD1 (5 bases). This CDR3 spans 15 amino acids. Germline V gene sequence: CDR1 MNHEY, CDR2 SVGAGI. The CDR3 is CASSPRTTSTGTQYF. CDR3 nucleotide sequence: TGTGCCAGCAGTCCCCGGACGACCTCCACAGGTACGCAGTATTTT.

J is TRBJ2-2 and V is TRBV11-2, with D maybe TRBD2 (6 bases). V lost 6 bases and J lost 0, with 20 bases in between. CDR3 length: 18 residues. Germline loops: CDR1 SGHAT, CDR2 FQNNGV. In nucleotides, the CDR3 is TGTGCCAGCAGTCAACAACTAGCTCATATCCCGAACACCGGGGAGCTGTTTTTT. Translating gives CASSQQLAHIPNTGELFF.

This clonotype was observed a single time. Just one base apart from a much larger clone, this may be a read error. This CDR3 is missing its conserved last phenylalanine or tryptophan, likely due to a read error. The J gene is TRBJ2-1, the V gene TRBV7-9, with no clear D. This CDR3 is 14 amino acids long. Germline-derived CDR1 and CDR2 are SEHNR and FQNEAQ (reference sequence). V was clipped by 0 bases and J by 6 bases, with 9 bases between them. This CDR3 reads CASSLALSLNEQFL. CDR3 nucleotide sequence: TGTGCCAGCAGCTTAGCGCTTAGCCTCAATGAGCAGTTCCTC.

To note about this clonotype: The germline gene is not matched at one end of the junction; a read error may be the cause. The V call is TRBV5-4, the J call TRBJ1-1, with a possible D match to TRBD1 (6 bases). Germline lookup yields CDR1 SGHNT and CDR2 YYREEE (reference sequence). The CDR3 contains 13 residues. CDR3 DNA: TGTGCCAGTAGGGGGGCGCCGGGTACTGAAGCCATCTTT. It specifies CASRGAPGTEAIF.

To note about this clonotype: An end of the junction does not agree with germline; a read error may underlie this. The rearrangement joins TRBV12-3 or TRBV12-4 to TRBJ1-1; 7 bases line up with TRBD1. The CDR3 spans 13 residues. The CDR3 bases are TGTGCCAGCGTTACAGGGGAACACACTGACGCTTTCTTT. Protein product: CASVTGEHTDAFF.

This clonotype was seen a single time. The limits of the CDR3 on the DNA are not certain, so only TCRdb's listed CDR3 is given. The V and J genes are TRBV29-1 and TRBJ1-1. The germline V gene has CDR1 SQVTM and CDR2 ANQGSEA. The CDR3 is 12 residues long, counting both termini. The CDR3 reads CSFGKGSTETFF.